Listed below are T cell receptor beta chains from one sample, sequenced in a study of blood T cell repertoires in COVID-19. Method: immunoSEQ multiplex PCR; TCRdb's copy keeps in-frame clones and lacks some. The sample consists of approximately 64,000 clones, more than 65% of them appearing once. What was sequenced was peripheral blood. The receptor source for this set is an older woman with acute or convalescent COVID-19. Both conserved end residues are part of each CDR3.

V gene: TRBV7-9; CDR3 protein: CASSSDGRAGETQYF
V gene: TRBV7-6; CDR3 protein: CASSPSSFAGENEQYF
V gene: TRBV27; CDR3 protein: CASKLKGDLGRVNQPQHF
V gene: TRBV5-4; CDR3 protein: CASSSGGTLNSPLHF
V gene: TRBV28; CDR3 protein: CASSLVQGAHEQYF
V gene: TRBV9; CDR3 protein: CASSATGGWGTDTQYF
V gene: TRBV11-3; CDR3 protein: CASSFLSQTEAFF
V gene: TRBV15; CDR3 protein: CATSTARGGRPDTQYF
V gene: TRBV19; CDR3 protein: CVKTSGRAGVNEQFF
V gene: TRBV29-1; CDR3 protein: CSGTVRPANTGELFF
V gene: TRBV5-1; CDR3 protein: CASSLAPGMNTEAFF
V gene: TRBV19; CDR3 protein: CASLAGQGTHLNTGELFF
V gene: TRBV23-1; CDR3 protein: CASSHLPKSGTRVGSGNTIYF
V gene: TRBV30; CDR3 protein: CAWSQQGLITDTQYF
V gene: TRBV3-1/TRBV3-2; CDR3 protein: CASSQEPPQQSSGNTIYF
V gene: TRBV10-1; CDR3 protein: CATQAGAHTGELFF